The rows below give T cell receptor beta chains drawn from one sample of a study of T cells in Graves' hyperthyroidism and ophthalmopathy. Each CDR3 protein gets one entry after TCRdb re-called the multiplex PCR reads with MiXCR. The table lists around 400,000 distinct CDR3 sequences, roughly 15% of them singletons. The sequenced material came from blood. These receptors all stem from a woman aged 55-70 years with Graves' ophthalmopathy. The CDR3 runs from the conserved cysteine through the conserved F or W. The D gene is left open where the match is weak. Clone size is given for some rows only: seen once, a few or many times, or a class if the clone is expanded.

cdr3_length j_call clone_size d_call v_call cdr3_nt cdr3_aa
14 TRBJ2-1 few TRBD2 TRBV6-1 TGTGCCAGCAGGGAGACTAGCGGGGTCAATGAGCAGTTCTTC CASRETSGVNEQFF
17 TRBJ1-3 few NA TRBV30 TGTGCCTGGAGTGTTACGGGGGCCCGAACGCCTGGAAACACCATATATTTT CAWSVTGARTPGNTIYF
14 TRBJ1-1 NA NA TRBV3-1 TGTGCCAGCAGCCAAGAGGGGGGAATTGGGGAAGCTTTCTTT CASSQEGGIGEAFF
12 TRBJ2-5 NA NA TRBV6-2/TRBV6-3 TGTGCCAGCTGTAAACCCCCGGAGACCCAGTACTTC CASCKPPETQYF
15 TRBJ2-1 few TRBD2 TRBV6-1 TGTGCCAGCAGAGGGGCTAGCGGGATTTCTGGTGAGCAGTTCTTC CASRGASGISGEQFF
16 TRBJ1-1 once NA TRBV4-1 TGCGCCAGCAGCCAAGATTGGAAGGGAATCGGGGCTGAAGCTTTCTTT CASSQDWKGIGAEAFF
14 TRBJ2-2 many NA TRBV5-1 TGCGCCAGCAGCTTGGACTTAAATCGCGGGGAGCTGTTTTTT CASSLDLNRGELFF
14 TRBJ2-1 NA NA TRBV6-2/TRBV6-3 TGTGCCAGCAGTTACCCCGCAGGGGGGCATGAGCAGTTCTTC CASSYPAGGHEQFF
12 TRBJ2-7 many NA TRBV7-9 TGTGCCAGCAGCTTAACGACAACTGAGCAGTACTTC CASSLTTTEQYF
14 TRBJ1-2 many TRBD1 TRBV12-3/TRBV12-4 TGTGCCAGCAGTGTCTGGAGGGACAGGGACGGCTACACCTTC CASSVWRDRDGYTF
18 TRBJ2-1 many TRBD1 TRBV28 TGTGCCAGCAGTTTATGGGAGTTGGGGACAGCACCTTACAATGAGCAGTTCTTC CASSLWELGTAPYNEQFF
16 TRBJ2-7 many TRBD1 TRBV5-8 TGTGCCAGCAGCCTTCGGCCGGGACAGGGGGCTTACGAGCAGTACTTC CASSLRPGQGAYEQYF
13 TRBJ2-7 many TRBD1 TRBV20-1 TGCAGTGCTAGTTGGGACAGGTCTGACGAGCAGTACTTC CSASWDRSDEQYF
16 TRBJ1-6 many NA TRBV11-2 TGTGCCAGCAGCTTAGCAACCTACTCCTATAATTCACCCCTCCACTTT CASSLATYSYNSPLHF
15 TRBJ1-4 few NA TRBV9 TGTGCCAGCAGCCCCCACGGGGGGGCTCCTGAAAAACTGTTTTTT CASSPHGGAPEKLFF
16 TRBJ2-2 NA NA TRBV7-2 TGTGCCAGCAGCTTGATGGTTGCGGGCGTCACCGGGGAGCTGTTTTTT CASSLMVAGVTGELFF
15 TRBJ2-7 NA NA TRBV6-6 TGTGCCAGCAGTTACTCGCGGACAAGGGAAAGGCAGCAGTACTTC CASSYSRTRERQQYF
14 TRBJ2-5 many NA TRBV19 TGTGCCAGTAGTACCACTAGAACAGGCGAGACCCAGTACTTC CASSTTRTGETQYF
15 TRBJ2-7 few NA TRBV4-1 TGCGCCAGCAGCCAAGGGTCCGCTTTGGGGCACGAGCAGTACTTC CASSQGSALGHEQYF
16 TRBJ2-3 many TRBD2 TRBV20-1 TGCAGTGCTTGTCAACCGGGACTAGATAGCGCAGATACGCAGTATTTT CSACQPGLDSADTQYF
15 TRBJ2-2 many TRBD1 TRBV5-1 TGCGCCAGCAGCCACGGGGACAGATACACCGGGGAGCTGTTTTTT CASSHGDRYTGELFF
13 TRBJ1-1 NA NA TRBV6-1 TGTGCCAGCAGTGTTAGCAGATACACTGAAGCTTTCTTT CASSVSRYTEAFF
14 TRBJ2-7 few NA TRBV6-1 TGTGCCAGCAGGGGTCGACAGGAAGCCCCCGAGCAGTACTTC CASRGRQEAPEQYF
15 TRBJ2-1 NA TRBD1 TRBV7-9 TGTGCCAGCACCCGAATCGGGACAGGGTTGAATGAGCAGTTCTTC CASTRIGTGLNEQFF
15 TRBJ1-1 many NA TRBV5-1 TGCGCCAGCAGCTTGGCGCAGACCTACGGAGGTGAAGCTTTCTTT CASSLAQTYGGEAFF
19 TRBJ1-5 many NA TRBV6-6 TGTGCCAGCAGTTACTCGACCCCTTTGCCCGACAGTAGCAATCAGCCCCAGCATTTT CASSYSTPLPDSSNQPQHF
12 TRBJ2-7 many NA TRBV2 TGTGCCAGCAAGGCAGGGGGGTACGAGCAGTACTTC CASKAGGYEQYF
16 TRBJ2-2 many TRBD1 TRBV7-9 TGTGCCAGCAGCTCACCGGGACAGGGGAACACCGGGGAGCTGTTTTTT CASSSPGQGNTGELFF
14 TRBJ2-5 few NA TRBV3-1 TGTGCCAGCAGCCCCCCCGGGGTCCCGGAGACCCAGTACTTC CASSPPGVPETQYF
15 TRBJ2-1 few NA TRBV5-1 TGCGCCAGCAGCTCCCGACAGGGAGGGCCAAATGAGCAGTTCTTC CASSSRQGGPNEQFF
15 TRBJ2-6 few NA TRBV28 TGTGCCAGCAGTTTAATATTTTCTGGGGCCAACGTCCTGGCTTTC CASSLIFSGANVLAF
11 TRBJ2-7 few NA TRBV24-1 TGTGCCACCAGTGATTTGTACGAGCAGTACTTC CATSDLYEQYF
17 TRBJ2-2 many TRBD2 TRBV7-8 TGTGCCAGCAGCCCAAGCTATGGCGGGAGTTGGTCCGGGGAGCTGTTTTTT CASSPSYGGSWSGELFF
15 TRBJ2-7 few TRBD2 TRBV7-8 TGTGCCAGCAGCTTAGTGCTAGCGGGAGTTAGCGAGCAGTACTTC CASSLVLAGVSEQYF
14 TRBJ2-7 NA NA TRBV6-1 TGTGCCAGCGGACCACCAGGGGGGTCCTACGAGCAGTACTTC CASGPPGGSYEQYF
14 TRBJ2-3 many NA TRBV6-5 TGTGCCAGCAGTTACTCGATGGGCACAGATACGCAGTATTTT CASSYSMGTDTQYF
15 TRBJ2-5 NA TRBD2 TRBV2 TGTGCCAGCAAGGGCGGGACTAGCGGATACGAGACCCAGTACTTC CASKGGTSGYETQYF